This is a list of T cell receptor beta chains from one sample in a study of T cells in Graves' hyperthyroidism and ophthalmopathy. TCRdb re-analysed the multiplex PCR reads in MiXCR, keeping a single row per CDR3 protein. The sample lists 200,000 to 250,000 distinct CDR3 sequences, around 19% occurring once. Sample: blood. The source of these receptors is a man in his forties with Graves' hyperthyroidism. Each CDR3 is given without its conserved first and last residue. Each record gives: V gene, clone size, J gene, CDR3 protein. Sizes are listed as once, few, many or a size class.

TRBV2	many	TRBJ1-6	ASGGQSNSPLH
TRBV6-1	many	TRBJ1-2	ASSEFREDNYGYT
TRBV3-1	many	TRBJ2-1	ASSQSIYNEQF
TRBV27	many	TRBJ1-2	ASSTRLGYGYT
TRBV4-3	many	TRBJ1-5	ASSQDPAGTQPQH
TRBV5-1	many	TRBJ1-1	ASSFGANTEAF
TRBV18	many	TRBJ2-3	ASSPDRGRADTQY
TRBV11-2	many	TRBJ2-2	ASSLANSLGELF
TRBV30	many	TRBJ1-5	ACGQGWQPQH
TRBV7-9	many	TRBJ1-1	ASSLVARSNTEAF
TRBV5-1	many	TRBJ2-5	ASSKDTASETQY